The clone carrying this TCR beta chain showed up just once. Its antigen is as yet unknown. The data were taken from a study of cytomegalovirus exposure and HLA in healthy donors. Background on the study: Approximately 180 million T cells yielded roughly 120 million unique TCR beta sequences in earlier analysis.

Study-level findings and limits: An assumption of roughly uniform sequencing depth across donors underlay the presence/absence analyses. Later analysis placed DRB1 highest and HLA-C lowest in TCR association rates, which differed by HLA locus. Researchers counted roughly 150 TCR beta chains as cytomegalovirus-associated.

V lost 6 bases, J lost 10 bases, and 14 bases stayed unmatched. Germline values: CDR1 SGHDN, CDR2 FVKESK. The CDR3 totals 15 residues. The PCR employed 60 Vbeta primers together with 13 Jbeta primers. The repertoire was sequenced with immunoSEQ multiplex PCR; TCRdb's copy has only in-frame clones and lacks some. The sample records approximately 100,000 clones, roughly 78% being singletons. Sequenced sample: PBMCs. J is TRBJ1-4 and V is TRBV14; TRBD1 aligns across 7 bases. The clonotype comes from a woman aged 35 to 49 in good health and CMV-seronegative. The CDR3 DNA reads as TGTGCCAGCAGTCCGACGACAGGGCATTTTGGAAAACTGTTTTTT. This gives the protein CASSPTTGHFGKLFF.